The 3 T cell receptor beta chains below all came from one sample that was sequenced in a study of T-cell reconstitution after alpha-beta-depleted transplantation in children. Molecular barcoding with unique molecular identifiers was used for the TCRbeta library. A single record per CDR3 protein comes from TCRdb applying MiXCR to the PCR reads. The profile shows 600,000 to 700,000 distinct CDR3 sequences, around 17% of them singletons. This specimen consisted of PBMCs from the stem cell graft donor, obtained from the stem cell graft. The receptors derive from a human donor who donated a stem cell graft to a child with acute myeloid leukemia.

The J gene is TRBJ2-3, the V gene TRBV12-3 or TRBV12-4, with D perhaps TRBD1 (5 bases). V shed 4 bases and J shed 2 bases, with 10 bases lying between them. The CDR3 has 14 residues. The CDR3 sequence is CASSYLTDTDTQYF. CDR3 bases: TGTGCCAGCAGTTACCTGACAGACACAGATACGCAGTATTTT.

CDR3 protein: CATSDSQLGLAGDNEQFF. In nucleotides, the CDR3 is TGTGCCACCAGTGATTCACAACTGGGACTAGCGGGGGACAATGAGCAGTTCTTC. The gene calls are TRBV24-1 and TRBJ2-1, with TRBD2 identical over 14 bases. Germline CDR1 KGHDR, CDR2 SFDVKD. The CDR3 has 18 amino acids. V shed 2 bases, J shed 5 bases, and the junction held 7 bases outside the gene matches.

In this sample, this clonotype turned up many times. This rearrangement joins TRBV6-2 or TRBV6-3 to TRBJ1-3; D possibly corresponds to TRBD1 (5 bases). This CDR3 comprises 16 residues. The germline gives CDR1 MNHEY, CDR2 SVGEGT. Between the trimmed V and J ends, which lost 5 bases and 0 bases, there was a span of 14 bases. CDR3 DNA sequence: TGTGCCAGCAGTACGCCGACAGACAACTCTGGAAACACCATATATTTT. It yields the protein CASSTPTDNSGNTIYF.